The clone carrying this TCR beta chain was counted once. Its matching antigen is unknown. This sample was taken from a study of cytomegalovirus exposure and HLA in healthy donors. Study conclusions and caveats: Follow-up analysis seemed to connect common viral pathogens with several of the most significant clusters identified.

The PCR had 60 Vbeta and 13 Jbeta primers. Assay: immunoSEQ multiplex PCR; the TCRdb copy retains only in-frame clones and omits some. The table shows over 75,000 clones, with about four fifths occurring only once. The CDR3 consists of 16 residues. V gave up 0 bases and J gave up 5 bases, with 17 bases separating them. CDR1 MNHEY and CDR2 SVGAGI come from the germline V gene. This sequence joins TRBV6-5 and TRBJ2-7; TRBD1 is a possible D gene (5 bases). This sequence originates from a young man in good health and CMV-seropositive. The sequencing sample was made of PBMCs. This CDR3 is CASSYSLTVLGHEQYF. Here the CDR3 DNA reads TGTGCCAGCAGTTACTCGCTGACAGTGTTGGGCCACGAGCAGTACTTC.